This T cell receptor (beta chain) was captured by sequencing in a study of OX40 agonist ivuxolimab in advanced cancers. Study in general: People in dose escalation had one of these cancers: hepatocellular carcinoma, melanoma, renal cell or head and neck cancer. Patients with prior anti-PD-1, anti-PD-L1 or anti-CTLA-4 therapy were eligible; approximately 40% had some. Overall study results and limits: Near-lowest levels of clonal expansion characterized partial responders at 0.1-3.0 mg/kg. Low normalized T-cell clonal expansion was additionally recorded for some nonresponders.

Assay: immunoSEQ multiplex PCR; the TCRdb copy retains only in-frame clones and omits some. This table holds more than 65,000 clones, approximately 90% found once. Germline CDR1 reads LNHDA; CDR2 reads SQIVND (reference sequence). V was pared by 5 bases and J by 3 bases, with 16 bases of the junction left unmatched. The CDR3 extends over 17 amino acids. By share of the sample, this clone is medium-sized. The antigen is not known. The specimen comprised CD4+ or CD8+ T cells sorted from blood, sampled in a trial of the OX40 agonist ivuxolimab. The receptor's source is an adult with an advanced solid tumor such as melanoma, head and neck, liver or kidney cancer. The chain carries TRBV19 and TRBJ2-7; 7 bases are shared with TRBD1. The CDR3 is CASSPKAGTAQHYEQYF. The CDR3 DNA reads as TGTGCCAGTAGTCCAAAGGCTGGGACAGCTCAACACTACGAGCAGTACTTC.